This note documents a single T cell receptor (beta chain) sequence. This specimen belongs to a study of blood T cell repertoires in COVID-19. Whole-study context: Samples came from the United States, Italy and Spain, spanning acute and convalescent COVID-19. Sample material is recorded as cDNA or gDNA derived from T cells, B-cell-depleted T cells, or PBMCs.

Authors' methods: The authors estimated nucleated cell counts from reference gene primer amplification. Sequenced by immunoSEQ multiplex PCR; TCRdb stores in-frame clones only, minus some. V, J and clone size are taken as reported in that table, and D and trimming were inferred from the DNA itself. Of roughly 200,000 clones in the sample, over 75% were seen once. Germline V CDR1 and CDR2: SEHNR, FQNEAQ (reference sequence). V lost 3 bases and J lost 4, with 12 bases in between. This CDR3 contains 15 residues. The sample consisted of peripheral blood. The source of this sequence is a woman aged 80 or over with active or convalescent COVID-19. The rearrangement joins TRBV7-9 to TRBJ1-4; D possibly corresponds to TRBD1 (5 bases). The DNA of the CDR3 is TGTGCCAGCAGCTTGACCGACAGCCGTAATGAAAAACTGTTTTTT. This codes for CASSLTDSRNEKLFF.